This is a list of T cell receptor beta chains from one sample in a study of cytomegalovirus exposure and HLA in healthy donors. Data came from immunoSEQ multiplex PCR; TCRdb stores just in-frame clones and leaves some out. The sample records about 88,000 clones, about 69% being singletons. The sample was PBMCs. The origin of the receptors is a woman younger than 35 in good health and CMV-seropositive. Both conserved end residues are part of each CDR3. Each record gives: clone size, J gene, V gene, D gene, CDR3 protein, CDR3 DNA. The D gene is left open where the match is weak. Clone size appears in some rows only: once, few, many, or a class for an expanded clone.

once	TRBJ1-4	TRBV7-9	TRBD1	CASSGGQTAREKLFF	TGTGCCAGCAGTGGGGGACAGACCGCGCGTGAAAAACTGTTTTTT
-	TRBJ2-7	TRBV15	-	CATSRVGGVSSYEQYF	TGTGCCACCAGCAGAGTAGGCGGGGTGAGCTCCTACGAGCAGTACTTC
-	TRBJ2-7	TRBV7-9	TRBD2	CASSPPTSGSYEQYF	TGTGCCAGCAGCCCTCCCACTAGCGGCTCCTACGAGCAGTACTTC
-	TRBJ1-2	TRBV7-9	TRBD1	CASRPTSGTGDYTF	TGTGCCAGCAGACCTACCTCCGGGACAGGGGACTACACCTTC
-	TRBJ2-1	TRBV5-4	TRBD2	CASSPGLAGFNEQFF	TGTGCCAGCAGCCCGGGACTAGCGGGATTCAATGAGCAGTTCTTC
-	TRBJ2-2	TRBV10-3	TRBD1	CAISPTGAGTGELFF	TGTGCCATCAGCCCGACAGGGGCTGGCACCGGGGAGCTGTTTTTT
-	TRBJ1-2	TRBV30	-	CAWRGDSLGYTF	TGTGCCTGGAGGGGAGACTCCCTAGGCTACACCTTC
-	TRBJ2-3	TRBV2	-	CASSETLPLRLVGDTQYF	TGTGCCAGCAGCGAGACCCTCCCGCTACGACTCGTCGGGGATACGCAGTATTTT
few	TRBJ1-1	TRBV5-4	-	CASSREGGGTEAFF	TGTGCCAGCAGCCGTGAGGGGGGGGGCACTGAAGCTTTCTTT
-	TRBJ2-7	TRBV5-1	TRBD1	CASSLSRTGGIDEQYF	TGCGCCAGCAGCTTATCGAGGACAGGGGGGATCGACGAGCAGTACTTC
-	TRBJ2-7	TRBV9	TRBD1	CASSAGQANSYEQYF	TGTGCCAGCAGCGCCGGACAGGCAAATTCCTACGAGCAGTACTTC
once	TRBJ2-1	TRBV4-3	-	CASSQDRTVYNEQFF	TGCGCCAGCAGCCAAGACCGGACTGTGTACAATGAGCAGTTCTTC
few	TRBJ1-1	TRBV7-3	TRBD1	CASSQGETDTEAFF	TGTGCCAGCAGCCAGGGGGAGACGGACACTGAAGCTTTCTTT
-	TRBJ2-5	TRBV30	-	CAWSVRVKETQYF	TGTGCCTGGAGTGTACGCGTCAAAGAGACCCAGTACTTC
-	TRBJ1-1	TRBV7-9	-	CAPDLDSTEAFF	TGTGCCCCCGACCTCGACTCAACTGAAGCTTTCTTT
-	TRBJ2-5	TRBV6-5	-	CASTPPSGTQYF	TGTGCCAGCACTCCACCCTCGGGGACCCAGTACTTC
-	TRBJ2-5	TRBV7-6	-	CASSAPQADQETQYF	TGTGCCAGCAGCGCACCCCAGGCTGACCAAGAGACCCAGTACTTC
-	TRBJ2-1	TRBV5-1	-	CASSPDTSYNEQFF	TGCGCCAGCAGCCCAGACACCTCCTACAATGAGCAGTTCTTC
-	TRBJ1-2	TRBV9	TRBD1	CASSVDTGDGYTF	TGTGCCAGCAGCGTCGACACAGGGGATGGCTACACCTTC
-	TRBJ1-1	TRBV6-5	-	CASSYGPEAFF	TGTGCCAGCAGTTACGGGCCTGAAGCTTTCTTT